The 11 T cell receptor beta chains presented below share a single source sample, sequenced in a study of shared clonotypes between healthy human individuals. Using immunoSEQ multiplex PCR, the repertoire was profiled, and TCRdb retains in-frame clones only, with some absent. The sample includes about 2.4 million clones, 80% to 95% of them seen just once. The specimen was naive CD4+ T cells from PBMCs. Regarding subset: CD45RA+ positively selected. Receptors originate from a man younger than 35 in good health. Some clones in this sample may be carry-over from other donors' samples.

This clone was counted once. The rearrangement uses TRBV15 and TRBJ2-2; 8 bases agree with TRBD2. After removal of 5 bases from V and 6 bases from J, the junction contained 8 bases not matched to a gene. The CDR3 is made up of 15 amino acids. Germline V CDR1 and CDR2: LNHNV, YYDKDF (reference sequence). The CDR3 DNA follows: TGTGCCACCAGCCGAGCGGGAGAGATGGCCGGGGAGCTGTTTTTT. Translated: CATSRAGEMAGELFF.

The chain employs TRBV6-4 and TRBJ1-2; no reliable D call. Germline V CDR1 and CDR2: MRHNA, SNTAGT. The CDR3 runs to 15 residues. V lost 8 bases to trimming and J lost 6 bases, with 22 bases between them. CDR3 DNA: TGTGCCAGCCGCCCATCGACTGGCCTGGGTCATGGCTACACCTTC. Encoded protein: CASRPSTGLGHGYTF.

The chain carries TRBV7-9 and TRBJ2-6; D is ambiguous. V was shortened by 3 bases and J by 0 bases, with 6 bases between the two germline ends. The CDR3 covers 15 residues. Germline V gene sequence: CDR1 SEHNR, CDR2 FQNEAQ (reference sequence). The CDR3 here is CASSFLTSGANVLTF. CDR3 DNA sequence: TGTGCCAGCAGCTTCCTCACCTCTGGGGCCAACGTCCTGACTTTC.

A note on this clone: The sample carries other DNA sequences with the same CDR3. This rearrangement joins TRBV7-9 to TRBJ2-7; either TRBD1 or TRBD2 may supply D (5 bases each). The ends were cut back, 1 base at V and 2 bases at J, with 6 bases in the middle. Germline loops: CDR1 SEHNR, CDR2 FQNEAQ (reference sequence). The CDR3 is made up of 13 amino acids. CDR3 in amino acids: CASSLGGTYEQYF. The CDR3 DNA reads TGTGCCAGCAGCTTAGGGGGGACCTACGAGCAGTACTTC.

The V gene is TRBV27, the J gene TRBJ2-7, with D possibly being TRBD1 (6 bases). Trimming took 3 bases from V and 2 from J, leaving 8 bases between them. Germline CDR1 reads MNHEY; CDR2 reads SMNVEV (reference sequence). The CDR3 sequence is 13 residues long. CDR3: CASSFDRTYEQYF. The DNA for the CDR3 is TGTGCCAGCAGTTTCGACAGGACCTACGAGCAGTACTTC.

The V call is TRBV5-4, the J call TRBJ2-3, with 8 bases identical to TRBD1. V trimming: 3 bases; J trimming: 11 bases; junction bases outside the gene matches: 14. Germline CDR1 is SGHNT and CDR2 is YYREEE (reference sequence). The CDR3 is 15 amino acids. In DNA form, the CDR3 reads TGTGCCAGCAGCTCCTCGAAGGCAGGGGGCGTTGGGCAGTATTTT. This gives the protein CASSSSKAGGVGQYF.

A single count supports this clone. This sequence may be a read error, since a much larger clone differs from it by one base. The genes are TRBV11-2 and TRBJ2-7; TRBD1 matches at 11 bases. Trimming took 5 bases from V and 3 from J; bases not matched to a gene: 3. Germline V gene data show CDR1 as SGHAT and CDR2 as FQNNGV. CDR3 length: 14 residues. The CDR3 here is CASSIGTGGYEQYF. The CDR3 nucleotides are TGTGCCAGCAGCATAGGGACAGGGGGCTACGAGCAGTACTTC. The variable domain in full, completed from reference TRBV11-2 and TRBJ2-7, reads EAGVAQSPRYKIIEKRQSVAFWCNPISGHATLYWYQQILGQGPKLLIQFQNNGVVDDSQLPKDRFSAERLKGVDSTLKIQPAKLEDSAVYLCASSIGTGGYEQYFGPGTRLTVT.

This chain uses TRBV18 with TRBJ2-2; 9 bases are a match to TRBD1. Trimming removed 4 bases from V and 2 bases from J; junction bases left unmatched: 14. The CDR3 spans 19 residues. Germline V gene sequence: CDR1 KGHSH, CDR2 LQKENI. The CDR3 coding sequence is TGTGCCAGCTCACGGACAGGGGCCCTATTTTCTTTCAACACCGGGGAGCTGTTTTTT. Translating gives CASSRTGALFSFNTGELFF.

The chain links TRBV5-1 to TRBJ2-1; TRBD2 agrees at 10 bases. Germline V CDR1 and CDR2: SGHRS, YFSETQ. This CDR3 contains 18 residues. Unmatched junction bases numbered 7, after V lost 0 bases and J lost 1 base. The CDR3 here is CASSLAVASGSSYNEQFF. The CDR3 bases are TGCGCCAGCAGCTTGGCCGTGGCTAGCGGGAGTTCCTACAATGAGCAGTTCTTC.

Note on this clone: Other DNA sequences in the sample encode the same CDR3. The chain links TRBV18 to TRBJ1-1; D is ambiguous. This CDR3 is built from 12 residues. Trimming took 6 bases from V and 8 from J, leaving 13 bases between them. CDR1 and CDR2 from the germline V gene are KGHSH and LQKENI. The CDR3 DNA sequence: TGTGCCAGCTCCCCAAGACTGGGAGAAGCTTTCTTT. Translation gives CASSPRLGEAFF.

The rearrangement uses TRBV5-1 and TRBJ2-1; 8 bases line up with TRBD2. Germline trimming cut 3 bases from V and 4 bases from J; bases unmatched to any gene: 6. CDR1 is SGHRS, CDR2 YFSETQ, per germline. The CDR3 extends over 15 amino acids. The CDR3 sequence: CASSYSGERYNEQFF. The CDR3 DNA is TGCGCCAGCAGCTATAGCGGGGAAAGATACAATGAGCAGTTCTTC.